This entry lists 18 T cell receptor beta chains sequenced from one sample in a study of cytomegalovirus exposure and HLA in healthy donors. Researchers ran the PCR with 60 Vbeta and 13 Jbeta primers. Assay: immunoSEQ multiplex PCR; the TCRdb copy retains only in-frame clones and omits some. Of around 150,000 clones listed, around four fifths were seen once; the top ten hold roughly 2%. Sequenced material: PBMCs. These receptors all come from a female donor in good health and CMV-seronegative.

In DNA form, the CDR3 reads TGTGCCAGCAGCTCCGACAGGTCGAGCACAGATACGCAGTATTTT. Translating gives CASSSDRSSTDTQYF. The rearrangement uses TRBV13 and TRBJ2-3; a possible D gene is TRBD1 (6 bases). CDR1 PRHDT and CDR2 FYEKMQ come from the germline V gene (reference sequence). The CDR3 has 15 amino acids. V was pared by 4 bases and J by 0 bases, with 11 bases between.

The chain recombines TRBV7-8 with TRBJ1-5, with a tentative D call TRBD1 (6 bases). Trimming pared 6 bases from V and 2 bases from J, leaving 11 bases between. Germline V CDR1 and CDR2: SGHVS, FQNEAQ. This CDR3 contains 14 residues. The CDR3 sequence is CASSQGQGNQPQHF. The CDR3 DNA is TGTGCCAGCAGTCAGGGGCAGGGCAATCAGCCCCAGCATTTT.

This chain uses TRBV30 with TRBJ2-5, with 7 bases aligning to TRBD1. Germline CDR1 and CDR2: GTSNPN and SVGIG (reference sequence). J lost 2 bases, V lost 5 bases, and 8 bases had no gene match. This CDR3 is 14 amino acids long. DNA for the CDR3: TGTGCCTGGGCCCCGAGGGGGCTGCAAGAGACCCAGTACTTC. Protein product: CAWAPRGLQETQYF.

The rearrangement joins TRBV30 to TRBJ2-7, with TRBD2 matching 13 bases. V shed 1 base and J 6 bases; nucleotides not matched to a gene: 0. This CDR3 contains 13 residues. Germline CDR1 is GTSNPN and CDR2 is SVGIG (reference sequence). The CDR3 region is CAWSGTSGSEQYF. For the CDR3, the DNA is TGTGCCTGGAGTGGGACTAGCGGGAGCGAGCAGTACTTC.

The chain is built from TRBV19 and TRBJ1-1; 7 bases agree with TRBD1. CDR1 is LNHDA and CDR2 is SQIVND in the germline V gene (reference sequence). After removal of 8 bases from V and 0 bases from J, the junction contained 3 bases not matched to a gene. The CDR3 is 13 amino acids. The chain's CDR3 is CASSDRVNTEAFF. In nucleotides, the CDR3 is TGTGCCAGTTCCGACAGGGTGAACACTGAAGCTTTCTTT. The variable domain in full, completed from reference TRBV19 and TRBJ1-1, reads DGGITQSPKYLFRKEGQNVTLSCEQNLNHDAMYWYRQDPGQGLRLIYYSQIVNDFQKGDIAEGYSVSREKKESFPLTVTSAQKNPTAFYLCASSDRVNTEAFFGQGTRLTVV.

This clone was seen a handful of times. The chain recombines TRBV19 with TRBJ1-4; D is unclear. Germline lookup yields CDR1 LNHDA and CDR2 SQIVND (reference sequence). Trimming stripped 3 bases from V and 6 bases from J, with 17 bases between. The CDR3 sequence is 16 residues long. CDR3 sequence reads: CASSIPWQAAHEKLFF. The CDR3 DNA follows: TGTGCCAGTAGTATCCCTTGGCAGGCCGCTCATGAAAAACTGTTTTTT.

This clone was counted only a few times. This rearrangement joins TRBV7-7 to TRBJ2-5; 10 bases agree with TRBD1. Trimming at V came to 2 bases and at J to 4 bases, leaving 1 base not matched to a gene. The CDR3 loop spans 14 amino acids. Per germline, CDR1 SSHAT and CDR2 FNYEAQ (reference sequence). CDR3 amino acids: CASSLRQGAETQYF. The CDR3 bases are TGTGCCAGCAGCTTACGACAGGGGGCAGAGACCCAGTACTTC.

This clone was recorded once. The rearrangement links TRBV5-1 to TRBJ2-7; no clear D. Germline V gives CDR1 SGHRS, CDR2 YFSETQ. Trimming shortened V by 5 bases and J by 1 base, and 4 bases separated the two germline ends. This CDR3 has 11 residues. CDR3 sequence (DNA): TGCGCCAGCAGGGAGTCCTACGAGCAGTACTTC. It specifies CASRESYEQYF.

The V and J genes are TRBV9 and TRBJ2-3, with 7 bases aligning to TRBD2. CDR3 length: 14 residues. The J segment lost 6 bases and the V segment lost 4 bases, leaving 8 bases of the junction unmatched. CDR1 SGDLS and CDR2 YYNGEE come from the germline V gene. CDR3: CASSPRLAGDTQYF. CDR3 coding DNA: TGTGCCAGCAGCCCTAGACTAGCTGGCGATACGCAGTATTTT.

This rearrangement joins TRBV5-1 to TRBJ1-4; 7 bases are shared with TRBD1. Per germline, CDR1 SGHRS and CDR2 YFSETQ. J was trimmed by 4 bases and V by 2 bases; bases with no gene match: 8. This CDR3 region has 16 residues. The CDR3 here is CASSLNAGGVNEKLFF. The CDR3 DNA reads TGCGCCAGCAGCTTAAACGCAGGGGGAGTTAATGAAAAACTGTTTTTT.

The rearrangement joins TRBV19 to TRBJ1-6; tentative D call: TRBD1 (6 bases). This CDR3 has 15 residues. Germline CDR1 is LNHDA and CDR2 is SQIVND (reference sequence). V was pared by 3 bases and J by 8 bases, with 14 bases between. The CDR3 DNA follows: TGTGCCAGTAGTATCGGCGGGGGCCTAGATTCACCCCTCCACTTT. Its protein product is CASSIGGGLDSPLHF.

The gene calls are TRBV4-1 and TRBJ2-4, with D perhaps TRBD1 (7 bases). The CDR3 extends over 17 amino acids. Germline values: CDR1 MGHRA, CDR2 YSYEKL. Trimming took 0 bases from V and 6 from J, leaving 18 bases between them. CDR3 in DNA: TGCGCCAGCAGCCAAGATCTGGAGGGGGCTTCCGGAAACATTCAGTACTTC. Translation gives CASSQDLEGASGNIQYF.

The chain joins TRBV4-1 to TRBJ1-4, with TRBD1 matching 7 bases. J lost 4 bases, V lost 3 bases, and 5 bases had no gene match. Looked up from germline, CDR1 is MGHRA and CDR2 is YSYEKL. The CDR3 covers 15 residues. As DNA, the CDR3 is TGCGCCAGCAGCCATGACAGGGCTAATAATGAAAAACTGTTTTTT. Protein product: CASSHDRANNEKLFF.

This sequence joins TRBV30 and TRBJ2-5, with D possibly being TRBD1 (5 bases). CDR3 length: 17 residues. CDR1 GTSNPN and CDR2 SVGIG come from the germline V gene (reference sequence). Trimming took 1 base from V and 1 from J, leaving 19 bases between them. In nucleotides, the CDR3 is TGTGCCTGGAGTGCCCGGTCTTTTAGGGGTTTCCAAGAGACCCAGTACTTC. Its protein product is CAWSARSFRGFQETQYF. Drawing the rest from reference TRBV30 and TRBJ2-5, the complete variable domain is SQTIHQWPATLVQPVGSPLSLECTVEGTSNPNLYWYRQAAGRGLQLLFYSVGIGQISSEVPQNLSASRPQDRQFILSSKKLLLSDSGFYLCAWSARSFRGFQETQYFGPGTRLLVL.

V gene TRBV4-1 combines with J gene TRBJ2-7, with D maybe TRBD1 (5 bases). From germline, CDR1 is MGHRA and CDR2 YSYEKL. V lost 4 bases, J lost 1 base, and 8 bases lay in between. This CDR3 is 13 amino acids long. The DNA of the CDR3 is TGCGCCAGCAGCCTCCAGGGTTCCTACGAGCAGTACTTC. It encodes CASSLQGSYEQYF.

This rearrangement joins TRBV6-1 to TRBJ2-1, with 12 bases lining up with TRBD2. Germline V CDR1 and CDR2: MNHNS, SASEGT. The CDR3 has 14 amino acids. With 6 bases clipped from V and 15 bases from J, the junction kept 12 bases outside the gene matches. CDR3 coding DNA: TGTGCCAGCAGCGAGGGGTGGACTAGCGGGAATCCGTTCTTC. It yields the protein CASSEGWTSGNPFF.

This clone was counted once. The chain is built from TRBV5-6 and TRBJ1-1; D possibly corresponds to TRBD1 (6 bases). V lost 4 bases, J lost 4 bases, and 17 bases lay in between. The CDR3 extends over 15 amino acids. Germline values: CDR1 SGHDT, CDR2 YYEEEE. The CDR3 coding sequence is TGTGCCAGCAGCCCGGCCTACACCAGGGGCACTGAAGCTTTCTTT. Its translation: CASSPAYTRGTEAFF.

The chain uses TRBV5-1 and TRBJ2-1; 10 nucleotides match TRBD2. The CDR3 runs 15 residues. The V gene's germline CDR1 is SGHRS and CDR2 YFSETQ. After removal of 2 bases from V and 2 bases from J, the junction contained 1 base not matched to a gene. CDR3 DNA: TGCGCCAGCAGCTTTACTAGCGGGACCTACAATGAGCAGTTCTTC. It specifies CASSFTSGTYNEQFF.